This entry lists 30 T cell receptor beta chains sequenced from one sample in a study of cytomegalovirus exposure and HLA in healthy donors. Use of 60 Vbeta and 13 Jbeta primers characterized the PCR. Sequencing was performed with immunoSEQ multiplex PCR; in TCRdb, only in-frame clones are kept and a portion is missing. The sample contains more than 110,000 clones, 70% of which appear only once. The sequenced sample consisted of PBMCs. All receptors come from a woman aged 25 to 39 in good health and CMV-seronegative.

The rearrangement joins TRBV7-8 to TRBJ2-1, with D maybe TRBD1 (6 bases). The CDR3 has 13 amino acids. With 8 bases removed from V and 1 base from J, the gap between germline ends came to 9 bases. Germline CDR1 is SGHVS and CDR2 is FQNEAQ. The CDR3: CASHRVSYNEQFF. The CDR3 region has the DNA TGTGCCAGCCACAGGGTTTCCTACAATGAGCAGTTCTTC.

The rearrangement joins TRBV4-1 to TRBJ2-2, with 8 bases matching TRBD2. This CDR3 has 14 amino acids. From germline, CDR1 is MGHRA and CDR2 YSYEKL. V gave up 2 bases and J gave up 4 bases; unmatched junction bases: 0. As DNA, the CDR3 is TGCGCCAGCAGCCAACGGGAGGGCACCGGGGAGCTGTTTTTT. Residues: CASSQREGTGELFF.

V usage is TRBV5-1 and J usage is TRBJ1-2; 8 bases map to TRBD1. V was clipped by 3 bases and J by 5 bases; unmatched bases: 6. The CDR3 is 14 amino acids. From germline, CDR1 is SGHRS and CDR2 YFSETQ. CDR3 nucleotides: TGCGCCAGCAGCTCAACGACAGGGGATTATGGCTACACCTTC. It specifies CASSSTTGDYGYTF.

This clone has only one observation. The chain is built from TRBV19 and TRBJ2-5; TRBD1 is a possible D gene (5 bases). The DNA end is more similar to TRBJ2-7, so the J call may be wrong. Per germline, CDR1 LNHDA and CDR2 SQIVND (reference sequence). There are 15 residues in the CDR3. The CDR3 reads CASSIGAENLYEQYF. The CDR3 DNA sequence: TGTGCCAGTAGTATTGGGGCAGAGAACCTCTACGAGCAGTACTTC.

The chain carries TRBV4-1 and TRBJ1-3, with D perhaps matching TRBD1 (5 bases). The V gene lost 4 bases and the J gene lost 6 bases, with 13 bases spanning the gap. This CDR3 comprises 14 residues. Germline CDR1 MGHRA, CDR2 YSYEKL. The CDR3 loop is CASSLNRMENTIYF. In nucleotides, the CDR3 is TGCGCCAGCAGCCTAAACAGGATGGAAAACACCATATATTTT.

A remark on this clone: In the same sample, other DNA sequences code for this CDR3. The chain couples TRBV6-5 to TRBJ2-7, with TRBD1 identical over 11 bases. Unmatched junction bases numbered 8, after V lost 6 bases and J lost 7 bases. The CDR3 length is 14 residues. The germline CDR1 and CDR2 sequences are MNHEY and SVGAGI. As DNA, the CDR3 is TGTGCCAGCAGGACCGGACAGGGGGCCGGGGAGCAGTACTTC. It translates to CASRTGQGAGEQYF.

This clone has a handful of counts. The V call is TRBV28, the J call TRBJ1-6; D might be TRBD1 (5 bases). V was clipped by 7 bases and J by 8 bases, with 18 bases between them. Germline values: CDR1 MDHEN, CDR2 SYDVKM. The CDR3 is 15 amino acids. The CDR3 is CASTFIGGRDSPLHF. For the CDR3, the DNA is TGTGCCAGCACCTTCATCGGGGGTAGGGATTCACCCCTCCACTTT. Full variable domain (rest looked up from reference TRBV28 and TRBJ1-6): DVKVTQSSRYLVKRTGEKVFLECVQDMDHENMFWYRQDPGLGLRLIYFSYDVKMKEKGDIPEGYSVSREKKERFSLILESASTNQTSMYLCASTFIGGRDSPLHFGNGTRLTVT.

V gene TRBV7-9 combines with J gene TRBJ2-2; D remains ambiguous. V lost 0 bases and J 5 bases, leaving 7 bases between the germline ends. This CDR3 contains 14 residues. The germline gives CDR1 SEHNR, CDR2 FQNEAQ (reference sequence). The CDR3 loop reads CASSLAIGTGELFF. CDR3 nucleotide sequence: TGTGCCAGCAGCTTAGCGATCGGGACCGGGGAGCTGTTTTTT.

This chain uses TRBV6-1 with TRBJ2-3; tentatively, D is TRBD1 (5 bases). V lost 6 bases, J lost 3 bases, and 13 bases lay in between. This CDR3 contains 14 residues. Germline CDR1 and CDR2: MNHNS and SASEGT. DNA of the CDR3: TGTGCCAGCAGACCCAGGGTAAGGACAGATACGCAGTATTTT. Residues: CASRPRVRTDTQYF.

This clone was counted a few times. J is TRBJ2-5 and V is TRBV27; 11 bases are shared with TRBD2. V lost 5 bases and J lost 4; bases outside the gene matches: 9. From germline, CDR1 is MNHEY and CDR2 SMNVEV (reference sequence). The CDR3 contains 16 residues. This CDR3 reads CASSGRATSGRETQYF. As DNA, the CDR3 is TGTGCCAGCAGTGGGAGGGCAACTAGCGGGAGAGAGACCCAGTACTTC.

This clone was detected once. The chain joins TRBV5-1 to TRBJ2-2; TRBD1 matches 7 bases. The CDR3 contains 14 residues. After removal of 2 bases from V and 4 bases from J, the junction contained 2 bases not matched to a gene. The germline CDR1 and CDR2 sequences are SGHRS and YFSETQ. In nucleotides, the CDR3 is TGCGCCAGCAGCTTAGGGGGCCCCACCGGGGAGCTGTTTTTT. Its protein is CASSLGGPTGELFF. Supplemented by reference TRBV5-1 and TRBJ2-2, the full variable domain reads KAGVTQTPRYLIKTRGQQVTLSCSPISGHRSVSWYQQTPGQGLQFLFEYFSETQRNKGNFPGRFSGRQFSNSRSEMNVSTLELGDSALYLCASSLGGPTGELFFGEGSRLTVL.

V and J are TRBV4-2 and TRBJ2-3, with 11 bases that match TRBD2. The germline gives CDR1 LGHNA, CDR2 YNFKEQ. CDR3 length equals 19 residues. Trimming removed 0 bases from V and 3 bases from J; junction bases left unmatched: 11. CDR3 loop: CASSQDGSSGGAETDTQYF. CDR3 in DNA: TGTGCCAGCAGCCAAGATGGCAGTAGCGGGGGGGCCGAGACAGATACGCAGTATTTT.

This clone showed up just a few times. This chain joins TRBV27 and TRBJ1-2, with D uncertain. The CDR3 is made up of 14 amino acids. V was clipped by 8 bases and J by 4 bases, with 17 bases between them. The germline gives CDR1 MNHEY, CDR2 SMNVEV (reference sequence). The CDR3 coding sequence is TGTGCCAGCTCAAAGGGAGGTATTCCCTATGGCTACACCTTC. This encodes CASSKGGIPYGYTF.

The gene calls are TRBV5-5 and TRBJ1-2; TRBD1 agrees at 10 bases. V shed 3 bases and J 0 bases; nucleotides not matched to a gene: 2. Germline V gene sequence: CDR1 SGHKS, CDR2 YYEKEE (reference sequence). CDR3 size: 15 residues. The CDR3 sequence is CASSWGTGANYGYTF. CDR3 DNA sequence: TGTGCCAGCAGCTGGGGGACAGGGGCTAACTATGGCTACACCTTC.

The chain couples TRBV5-5 to TRBJ2-5, with 7 nucleotides matching TRBD1. This CDR3 has 15 amino acids. The V and J ends lost 5 bases and 3 bases, in that order; junction bases with no gene match: 10. Germline V gene sequence: CDR1 SGHKS, CDR2 YYEKEE (reference sequence). The CDR3 loop is CASSPLTGLEETQYF. In DNA form, the CDR3 reads TGTGCCAGCAGTCCTTTGACAGGGCTCGAAGAGACCCAGTACTTC.

The chain couples TRBV11-2 to TRBJ1-6, with unresolved D. The CDR3 totals 14 residues. Germline V gene data show CDR1 as SGHAT and CDR2 as FQNNGV. With 3 bases removed from V and 9 bases from J, the gap between germline ends came to 12 bases. In DNA form, the CDR3 reads TGTGCCAGCAGCTTGGGTATTGAGGGTTCACCCCTCCACTTT. This translates into CASSLGIEGSPLHF.

V and J are TRBV5-1 and TRBJ1-3; a weak D match, TRBD1 (5 bases). The V end was cut by 0 bases, the J end by 0 bases, with 10 bases between. From germline, CDR1 is SGHRS and CDR2 YFSETQ. CDR3 size: 16 residues. The CDR3, as DNA: TGCGCCAGCAGCTTGGGACAGCTGAACTCTGGAAACACCATATATTTT. Amino acid sequence: CASSLGQLNSGNTIYF.

The chain recombines TRBV5-8 with TRBJ1-5; 9 bases agree with TRBD1. CDR1 is SGHTS and CDR2 is YDEGEE in the germline V gene. V shed 0 bases and J 6 bases; nucleotides not matched to a gene: 10. The CDR3 length is 17 residues. The CDR3 region has the DNA TGTGCCAGCAGCTTGGCCCCTCCGGGACAGGGCAGTCAGCCCCAGCATTTT. Its translation is CASSLAPPGQGSQPQHF.

V and J are TRBV7-5 and TRBJ1-2; the table's D call, TRBD1, has no DNA check behind it. TRBV7-5 is an annotated pseudogene. This CDR3 region has 15 residues. CDR3 sequence (DNA): TGTGCCAGAAGCCACGCAGGGGGCCGGGACTATGGCTACACCTTC. Translating gives CARSHAGGRDYGYTF.

The chain recombines TRBV19 with TRBJ2-3, with D possibly matching TRBD1 (5 bases). The V gene lost 4 bases and the J gene lost 0 bases, with 8 bases spanning the gap. Germline V gene data show CDR1 as LNHDA and CDR2 as SQIVND (reference sequence). The CDR3 has 14 residues. The CDR3 reads CASSTRESTDTQYF. The CDR3 region has the DNA TGTGCCAGTAGTACCAGGGAAAGCACAGATACGCAGTATTTT.

V is TRBV5-1 and J is TRBJ2-2, with D maybe TRBD2 (7 bases). The germline V gene encodes CDR1 SGHRS and CDR2 YFSETQ. The CDR3 contains 16 residues. V was cut by 0 bases and J by 1 base, with 10 bases left in between. CDR3 sequence: CASSLGGGRNTGELFF. CDR3 nucleotide sequence: TGCGCCAGCAGCTTGGGGGGGGGCCGGAACACCGGGGAGCTGTTTTTT.

Details on this clone: A junction boundary mismatches the germline segment, possibly from a read error. The CDR3 loop is CASTPAPGEETQYF. The CDR3 region has the DNA TGTGCTAGCACCCCCGCCCCAGGGGAAGAGACCCAGTACTTC. The chain has TRBV7-7 and TRBJ2-5; tentative D call: TRBD1 (6 bases). CDR3 length equals 14 residues. Germline V gene lookup returns CDR1 SSHAT and CDR2 FNYEAQ (reference sequence).

V and J are TRBV10-3 and TRBJ1-1, with D perhaps matching TRBD1 (6 bases). The germline V and J ends were trimmed by 11 bases and 4 bases, with 14 bases remaining between them. The CDR3 totals 12 residues. Germline assignment: CDR1 ENHRY and CDR2 SYGVKD. The CDR3 region is CASRQEGTEAFF. The CDR3 DNA is TGTGCCTCCCGACAGGAAGGCACTGAAGCTTTCTTT.

In this sample, this clone turned up a few times. The chain combines TRBV28 with TRBJ1-5; perhaps TRBD1 as D (6 bases). V lost 5 bases, J lost 5 bases, and 10 bases lay in between. The CDR3 is 13 amino acids. CDR1 MDHEN and CDR2 SYDVKM come from the germline V gene. CDR3 sequence (DNA): TGTGCCAGCAGTATACAGGGATATCAGCCCCAGCATTTT. Translating gives CASSIQGYQPQHF.

The chain uses TRBV7-9 and TRBJ2-1, with D possibly matching TRBD2 (5 bases). This CDR3 spans 13 amino acids. Germline CDR1 SEHNR, CDR2 FQNEAQ (reference sequence). The ends were cut back, 2 bases at V and 4 bases at J, with 6 bases in the middle. CDR3 sequence (DNA): TGTGCCAGCAGCTTATCGGGATACAATGAGCAGTTCTTC. Its translation: CASSLSGYNEQFF.

The chain links TRBV1 to TRBJ1-3; the table's D call, TRBD1, was not checked against the DNA. TRBV1 is a pseudogene. The CDR3 loop spans 15 amino acids. The CDR3 DNA reads as TGCACCAGCAGTCCCGACAGCCCCTCTGGAAACACCATATATTTT. Encoded protein: CTSSPDSPSGNTIYF.

The V gene is TRBV10-3, the J gene TRBJ2-3; 7 bases line up with TRBD1. CDR1 ENHRY and CDR2 SYGVKD come from the germline V gene. Trimming took 4 bases from V and 4 from J; bases not matched to a gene: 17. This CDR3 comprises 18 residues. The CDR3: CAISVNAPGGARPDTQYF. The CDR3 DNA sequence: TGTGCCATCAGTGTAAACGCCCCAGGGGGAGCAAGACCAGATACGCAGTATTTT.

This clone was picked up a small number of times. The rearrangement links TRBV6-6 to TRBJ1-1; D gene uncertain. Per germline, CDR1 MNHNY and CDR2 SVGAGI (reference sequence). Deletions cut 7 bases from V and 1 base from J, with 10 bases between. The CDR3 extends over 13 amino acids. As DNA, the CDR3 is TGTGCCAGCACCCAAACTCAGAACACTGAAGCTTTCTTT. This gives the protein CASTQTQNTEAFF.

The chain is built from TRBV6-1 and TRBJ2-5; possible D gene TRBD2, 6 bases. Germline lookup yields CDR1 MNHNS and CDR2 SASEGT. V was clipped by 4 bases and J by 5 bases, with 23 bases between them. The CDR3 runs to 17 residues. This CDR3 reads CASSGQSGFGVRETQYF. CDR3 sequence (DNA): TGTGCCAGCAGTGGCCAAAGCGGGTTCGGCGTAAGGGAGACCCAGTACTTC.

The J gene is TRBJ2-7, the V gene TRBV7-3; 11 bases map to TRBD1. There are 15 residues in the CDR3. The trim removed 4 bases at V and 2 bases at J, leaving 4 bases unmatched. The germline V gene encodes CDR1 SGHTA and CDR2 FQGTGA. In nucleotides, the CDR3 is TGTGCCAGCAGCTCGGACAGGGGGCACCCCTACGAGCAGTACGTC. It translates to CASSSDRGHPYEQYV.